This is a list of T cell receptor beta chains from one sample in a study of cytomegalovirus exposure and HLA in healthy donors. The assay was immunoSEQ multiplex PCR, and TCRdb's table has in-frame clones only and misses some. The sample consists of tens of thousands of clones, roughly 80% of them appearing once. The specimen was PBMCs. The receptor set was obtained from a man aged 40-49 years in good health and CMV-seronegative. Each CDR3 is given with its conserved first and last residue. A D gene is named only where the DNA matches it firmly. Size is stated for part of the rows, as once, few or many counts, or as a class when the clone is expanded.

CDR3 protein: CASSLRTGLTDTQYF
CDR3 DNA: TGTGCCAGCAGCCTTAGGACAGGTCTCACAGATACGCAGTATTTT
V gene: TRBV7-6
clone size: .
J gene: TRBJ2-3
D gene: TRBD1

CDR3 protein: CASSLQGRTNEKLFF
CDR3 DNA: TGTGCCAGCAGCTTGCAGGGGAGAACTAATGAAAAACTGTTTTTT
V gene: TRBV11-3
clone size: once
J gene: TRBJ1-4
D gene: .

CDR3 protein: CASSSPGLNQPQHF
CDR3 DNA: TGTGCCAGCAGTTCACCGGGACTGAATCAGCCCCAGCATTTT
V gene: TRBV27
clone size: once
J gene: TRBJ1-5
D gene: .

CDR3 protein: CASEDNSGNTIYF
CDR3 DNA: TGTGCCAGCGAGGATAACTCTGGAAACACCATATATTTT
V gene: TRBV6-1
clone size: .
J gene: TRBJ1-3
D gene: .

CDR3 protein: CASSRGQGDTEAFF
CDR3 DNA: TGTGCCAGCAGCCGCGGACAGGGGGACACTGAAGCTTTCTTT
V gene: TRBV7-3
clone size: few
J gene: TRBJ1-1
D gene: TRBD1

CDR3 protein: CASSPLGQPGPGQMEPQHF
CDR3 DNA: TGTGCCAGCAGCCCCCTGGGACAGCCAGGTCCGGGACAAATGGAGCCCCAGCATTTT
V gene: TRBV6-4
clone size: .
J gene: TRBJ1-5
D gene: TRBD1

CDR3 protein: CASSSTGFAGELFF
CDR3 DNA: TGTGCCAGCAGCTCGACAGGGTTCGCCGGGGAGCTGTTTTTT
V gene: TRBV7-6
clone size: .
J gene: TRBJ2-2
D gene: TRBD1

CDR3 protein: CASSDPGTGDYGYTF
CDR3 DNA: TGTGCCAGCAGTGATCCCGGTACAGGGGACTATGGCTACACCTTC
V gene: TRBV6-1
clone size: .
J gene: TRBJ1-2
D gene: TRBD1

CDR3 protein: CATSSGLSNSPLHF
CDR3 DNA: TGTGCCACCAGCAGTGGACTGAGCAATTCACCCCTCCACTTT
V gene: TRBV15
clone size: .
J gene: TRBJ1-6
D gene: .

CDR3 protein: CASRDREFDGELFF
CDR3 DNA: TGCGCCAGCCGGGACAGGGAGTTTGACGGGGAGCTGTTTTTT
V gene: TRBV5-1
clone size: .
J gene: TRBJ2-2
D gene: TRBD1

CDR3 protein: CASHMTGGDEKLFF
CDR3 DNA: TGTGCCAGCCACATGACAGGGGGTGATGAAAAACTGTTTTTT
V gene: TRBV4-2
clone size: few
J gene: TRBJ1-4
D gene: TRBD1

CDR3 protein: CRGQGGTEAFF
CDR3 DNA: TGCAGGGGACAGGGTGGCACTGAAGCTTTCTTT
V gene: TRBV20-1
clone size: .
J gene: TRBJ1-1
D gene: TRBD1

CDR3 protein: CASSSQRANEQYF
CDR3 DNA: TGTGCCAGCAGCTCGCAGCGGGCTAACGAGCAGTACTTC
V gene: TRBV7-2
clone size: .
J gene: TRBJ2-7
D gene: .

CDR3 protein: CASSDRQEVAFF
CDR3 DNA: TGTGCCAGCAGTGATAGACAGGAGGTGGCTTTCTTT
V gene: TRBV27
clone size: .
J gene: TRBJ1-1
D gene: .

CDR3 protein: CASSITGTVREKLFF
CDR3 DNA: TGTGCCAGCAGCATTACCGGGACAGTGAGAGAAAAACTGTTTTTT
V gene: TRBV5-4
clone size: .
J gene: TRBJ1-4
D gene: TRBD1